The sequence of this T cell receptor (beta chain) was determined in a study of CD8 T cells in Susac syndrome. Findings and limits, study-wide: TCR sequencing and HLA analysis covered a relatively small number of individuals.

CD8+ and CD4+ T cells circulating in blood were sequenced for TCR beta. Purification of the CD8+ and CD4+ T cells relied on negative isolation, and TEMRA cells underwent FACS enrichment. Random hexamers were used to reverse transcribe an amount of roughly 0.45 to 1 ug RNA. TCR beta CDR3 was amplified by immunoSEQ covering 54 Vbeta and 13 Jbeta. MiXCR, run by TCRdb on the immunoSEQ multiplex PCR reads, gives a single entry per CDR3 protein. The sample holds about 280,000 distinct CDR3 sequences, about 85% seen once. On this clonotype: The antigen is undetermined.

Sequenced material: CD8+ T cells from PBMCs. The TCR comes from a human donor with multiple sclerosis.

CDR3 coding DNA: TGTGCCAGCAGTTACACCGACGGACAATCCCAAGAGACCCAGTACTTC. It codes for CASSYTDGQSQETQYF. The chain carries TRBV6-5 and TRBJ2-5; D is perhaps TRBD1 (5 bases). Germline values: CDR1 MNHEY, CDR2 SVGAGI. The CDR3 length is 16 residues. V lost 2 bases and J lost 1, with 14 bases in between.